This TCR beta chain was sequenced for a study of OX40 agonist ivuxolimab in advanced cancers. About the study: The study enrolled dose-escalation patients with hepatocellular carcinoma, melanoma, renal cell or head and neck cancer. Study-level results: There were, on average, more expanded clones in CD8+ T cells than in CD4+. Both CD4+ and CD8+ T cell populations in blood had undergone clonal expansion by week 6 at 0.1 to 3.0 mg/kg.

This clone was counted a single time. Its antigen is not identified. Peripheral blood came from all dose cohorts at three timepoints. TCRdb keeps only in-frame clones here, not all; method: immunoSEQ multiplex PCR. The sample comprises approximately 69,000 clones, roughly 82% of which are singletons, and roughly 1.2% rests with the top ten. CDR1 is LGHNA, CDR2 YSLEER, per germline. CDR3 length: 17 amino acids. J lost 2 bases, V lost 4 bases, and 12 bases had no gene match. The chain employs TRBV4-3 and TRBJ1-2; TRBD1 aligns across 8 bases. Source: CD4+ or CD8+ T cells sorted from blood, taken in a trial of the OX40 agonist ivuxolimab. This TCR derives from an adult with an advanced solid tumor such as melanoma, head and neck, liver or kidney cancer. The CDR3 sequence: CASSRKFPGQENYGYTF. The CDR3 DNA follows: TGCGCCAGCAGCCGAAAGTTCCCGGGACAGGAGAACTATGGCTACACCTTC.